The 15 T cell receptor beta chains listed next were all sequenced from one sample in a study of blood T cell repertoires in COVID-19. The table came from immunoSEQ multiplex PCR; TCRdb's copy has only in-frame clones and leaves some out. The data contain about 28,000 clones, around 90% of them singletons. Sequenced material: peripheral blood. These receptors came from a man aged 55-75 years with active COVID-19.

The chain is built from TRBV6-5 and TRBJ2-1; weak D call: TRBD1 (6 bases). Germline assignment: CDR1 MNHEY and CDR2 SVGAGI. V lost 6 bases, J lost 8 bases, and 17 bases lay in between. The CDR3 is 14 amino acids. CDR3 sequence reads: CASSPGWGRDEQFF. CDR3 bases: TGTGCCAGCAGCCCCGGTTGGGGGCGCGATGAGCAGTTCTTC.

The rearrangement uses TRBV4-2 and TRBJ1-5; 7 positions match TRBD1. V shed 2 bases and J 4 bases; nucleotides not matched to a gene: 2. Germline CDR1 LGHNA, CDR2 YNFKEQ. The CDR3 spans 14 residues. This CDR3 reads CASSQSGGNQPQHF. The CDR3 DNA reads as TGTGCCAGCAGCCAATCAGGGGGGAATCAGCCCCAGCATTTT.

The chain employs TRBV27 and TRBJ2-3, with 9 bases identical to TRBD1. CDR3 length: 14 amino acids. J was trimmed by 6 bases and V by 5 bases; bases with no gene match: 6. Per the germline V gene, CDR1 is MNHEY and CDR2 is SMNVEV (reference sequence). Here the CDR3 reads CASSPGQGWDTQYF. The CDR3 region has the DNA TGTGCCAGCAGTCCGGGACAGGGATGGGATACGCAGTATTTT.

The chain has TRBV28 and TRBJ1-2; unclear D gene. The CDR3 consists of 15 residues. Germline V gene sequence: CDR1 MDHEN, CDR2 SYDVKM. Trimming stripped 6 bases from V and 0 bases from J, with 14 bases between. CDR3: CASRPRGVSNYGYTF. For the CDR3, the DNA is TGTGCCAGCAGACCTCGAGGCGTTTCTAACTATGGCTACACCTTC.

This chain connects TRBV19 to TRBJ2-3; 12 nucleotides match TRBD1. The length of the CDR3 is 15 residues. Germline lookup yields CDR1 LNHDA and CDR2 SQIVND (reference sequence). V shed 4 bases, J shed 4 bases, and the junction held 3 bases outside the gene matches. The DNA of the CDR3 is TGTGCCAGTAGTAGGGGACAGGGGGCCGCAGATACGCAGTATTTT. The encoded protein is CASSRGQGAADTQYF.

This rearrangement joins TRBV5-6 to TRBJ1-5; 9 bases line up with TRBD1. V dropped 4 bases and J dropped 4; count of bases not matched to a gene: 6. CDR1 SGHDT and CDR2 YYEEEE come from the germline V gene. The CDR3 covers 15 residues. The CDR3 DNA is TGTGCCAGCAGCGCGGACAGGGGCCTTAATCAGCCCCAGCATTTT. It translates to CASSADRGLNQPQHF.

The chain recombines TRBV11-1 with TRBJ2-5, with TRBD1 matching over 8 bases. Germline V gives CDR1 SGHAT, CDR2 FQDESV (reference sequence). The CDR3 loop spans 13 amino acids. V was pared by 3 bases and J by 7 bases, with 4 bases of the junction left unmatched. For the CDR3, the DNA is TGTGCCAGCAGCTTGGACAGGGCTGGGACCCAGTACTTC. It translates to CASSLDRAGTQYF.

Only one count was recorded for this clone. The chain couples TRBV6-4 to TRBJ2-1; 11 bases fit TRBD1. This CDR3 is built from 15 residues. CDR1 and CDR2 from the germline V gene are MRHNA and SNTAGT. V gave up 2 bases and J gave up 5 bases; unmatched junction bases: 2. The CDR3 DNA reads as TGTGCCAGCAGTGACCGGGACAGGGGGAACAATGAGCAGTTCTTC. Amino acid sequence: CASSDRDRGNNEQFF.

The chain links TRBV2 to TRBJ2-3; 9 positions match TRBD1. The CDR3 extends over 15 amino acids. The junction had 8 bases not matched to a gene; V was cut back by 8 bases and J by 2 bases. Germline loops: CDR1 SNHLY, CDR2 FYNNEI. CDR3 sequence reads: CASGPGTGFTDTQYF. CDR3 bases: TGTGCCAGCGGCCCCGGGACAGGGTTCACAGATACGCAGTATTTT.

In regard to this clone: The same CDR3 can be traced to other DNA sequences in this sample. The rearrangement joins TRBV5-6 to TRBJ2-7, with 10 bases matching TRBD1. V was clipped by 3 bases and J by 3 bases; unmatched bases: 3. This CDR3 comprises 14 residues. CDR1 and CDR2 from the germline V gene are SGHDT and YYEEEE. The CDR3 DNA reads TGTGCCAGCAGCTGGGACAGGGGACTCTACGAGCAGTACTTC. Amino acid sequence: CASSWDRGLYEQYF.

This chain uses TRBV12-5 with TRBJ1-5; possibly TRBD1 for D (6 bases). The CDR3 loop spans 13 amino acids. The germline V gene encodes CDR1 LGHNT and CDR2 FRNRAP. Trimming cost V 6 bases and J 2 bases, with 8 bases left between them. The CDR3 DNA is TGTGCTAGTGGACAGGGAGGCAATCAGCCCCAGCATTTT. Protein product: CASGQGGNQPQHF. Filled out from reference TRBV12-5 and TRBJ1-5, the complete variable domain reads DARVTQTPRHKVTEMGQEVTMRCQPILGHNTVFWYRQTMMQGLELLAYFRNRAPLDDSGMPKDRFSAEMPDATLATLKIQPSEPRDSAVYFCASGQGGNQPQHFGDGTRLSIL.

The chain joins TRBV10-3 to TRBJ2-5; 10 bases map to TRBD2. Germline CDR1 ENHRY, CDR2 SYGVKD. This CDR3 spans 13 amino acids. Trimming removed 6 bases from V and 2 bases from J; junction bases left unmatched: 0. The chain's CDR3 is CAIRLAGQETQYF. The CDR3, as DNA: TGTGCCATCAGACTAGCGGGACAAGAGACCCAGTACTTC.

This chain links TRBV5-6 with TRBJ1-2, with D tentatively TRBD1 (6 bases). V lost 5 bases and J lost 5, with 16 bases in between. Germline loops: CDR1 SGHDT, CDR2 YYEEEE. The CDR3 consists of 14 residues. CDR3 in DNA: TGTGCCAGCAGTTCAGCGTGGACAGAATATGGCTACACCTTC. Amino acid sequence: CASSSAWTEYGYTF.

The genes are TRBV18 and TRBJ2-2; 7 bases are shared with TRBD2. Trimming at V came to 8 bases and at J to 6 bases, leaving 12 bases not matched to a gene. The germline V gene encodes CDR1 KGHSH and CDR2 LQKENI. The CDR3 spans 15 residues. CDR3 loop: CASALTTLAPGELFF. The CDR3 DNA reads as TGTGCCAGCGCACTTACCACACTAGCGCCCGGGGAGCTGTTTTTT.

The chain uses TRBV19 and TRBJ1-1; 7 bases agree with TRBD1. Per the germline V gene, CDR1 is LNHDA and CDR2 is SQIVND (reference sequence). The CDR3 covers 16 residues. With 8 bases clipped from V and 7 bases from J, the junction kept 19 bases outside the gene matches. The CDR3 sequence is CASALHPGQLSHEAFF. CDR3 coding DNA: TGTGCCAGTGCACTCCATCCGGGACAGTTATCCCATGAAGCTTTCTTT.